The TCR beta chain under discussion was sequenced for a study of shared clonotypes between healthy human individuals. Broader study findings: Relative to memory subsets, naive subsets generally showed larger estimated richness.

TCRdb's table, derived via immunoSEQ multiplex PCR, lists solely in-frame clones and lacks some. This table holds 2.3 million or so clones, 93% found once. A word on this clone: Its antigen is as yet unknown.

From germline, CDR1 is MDHEN and CDR2 SYDVKM. The CDR3 is made up of 15 amino acids. V shed 4 bases and J 4 bases; nucleotides not matched to a gene: 9. The sequenced sample was naive CD4+ T cells from PBMCs. The subset here: CD45RA+ positively selected. The TCR was taken from a man aged 18 to 35 in good health. Some clones in this sample may be carry-over from other donors' samples. V is TRBV28 and J is TRBJ2-7; TRBD1 matches 8 bases. CDR3 sequence reads: CASSYSGQGGYEQYF. CDR3 sequence (DNA): TGTGCCAGCAGTTACAGCGGACAGGGAGGTTACGAGCAGTACTTC.